This T cell receptor beta chain was profiled in a study of blood T cell repertoires in COVID-19. Study details: The analysed material was cDNA or gDNA that came from T cells, B-cell-depleted T cells, or PBMCs.

TCRdb keeps only in-frame clones here, not all; method: immunoSEQ multiplex PCR. In the table there are 150,000 to 200,000 clones, about 85% of which are singletons. In germline, CDR1 is LNHDA, CDR2 SQIVND (reference sequence). The ends were cut back, 4 bases at V and 5 bases at J, with 12 bases in the middle. The CDR3 is 14 amino acids. The chain carries TRBV19 and TRBJ2-4; the D gene is possibly TRBD1 (6 bases). The source is a young man with acute or convalescent COVID-19. The sequenced sample consisted of peripheral blood. CDR3 amino acids: CASSRREGENIQYF. The CDR3 bases are TGTGCCAGTAGTAGACGCGAGGGGGAAAACATTCAGTACTTC.